The source of this T cell receptor (beta chain) is a study of shared clonotypes between healthy human individuals (TCRdb year 2020). At the level of the whole study: A couple of women and three men aged 18 to 49 years were included in the cohort. To increase sequencing depth and limit assay-specific biases, TCR repertoire library preparation and sequencing were carried out by different laboratories using diverse techniques. Each donor's leukapheresis produced roughly between about 0.8 and 8.9 billion PBMCs. The study deeply sequenced blood TCR repertoires of roughly five healthy adults to estimate repertoire size and the extent of clonotype sharing between individuals. For each donor, CD4 naive and CD4 memory were each given three plates, CD8 naive was given two plates, and CD8 memory was given one plate.

TCR CDR3 regions were amplified from genomic DNA by multiplex PCR using the deep immunoSEQ assay. Extracted genomic DNA from each cell subset was spread evenly across all wells of several immunoSEQ 96-well plates, with each plate serving as a replicate. For sorted subsets, each replicate PCR was loaded with approximately 0.2 ug genomic DNA, equivalent to approximately 33,000 T cell genomes. The purified libraries were quantified using a Qubit 3.0 fluorometer, sized with a Bioanalyzer 2100, and then quantified again using the KAPA Library Quantification kit. A separate single-read 150-cycle Illumina NextSeq 550 flow cell was used to sequence each immunoSEQ 96-well plate. As for how the authors treated the data: Because only junctional sequences without quality scores were contained in the immunoSEQ output, filtering matching that applied to full-length reads could not be performed. Sequences were annotated with PyIR, a Python wrapper for IgBLAST v1.9, and V/J genes and CDR3 were assigned using IMGT germline references. Reads with weak V/J assignments (E-value above 1e-6), missing CDR3, stop codons, out-of-frame junctions, or ambiguous translated residues were removed. V3J clonotypes were defined as sequences sharing an identical inferred V gene, J gene, and CDR3 amino acid sequence. To compute the percentage overlap between repertoires, the number of shared unique clonotypes was divided by the size of the smaller repertoire. RTK rarefaction, the Chao1 estimator, and Recon v2.1 estimates of unobserved clonotypes were used to assess repertoire richness. Generation probabilities were computed with OLGA for all TCRbeta clonotypes obtained by the gDNA method from a handful of donors. In TCRdb, the immuneACCESS table is reduced to in-frame sequences with V and J assigned. These tables do not hold every clone; where another copy was compared, an unresolved V gene accounts for under half, and the others remain unexplained. The DNA gave D and trimming, while V, J and clone size come from that table. Recorded for this sample are roughly 1,500,000 clones; approximately 98% of them occurred a single time. The ten top clones hold about 0.45% of the sample.

As regards this clone: This clone's antigen is unknown. The sample holds no much larger clone one base away, and base qualities are not on file.

The study at large found these results: About 5% of naive CD4, 3% to 4% of naive CD8, 2% to 2.5% of memory CD4, and around 0.42% of memory CD8 clonotypes were shared across several donors. Higher generation probabilities were observed for clonotypes shared by all four sorted-subset donors than for non-shared clonotypes. Only blood was sampled, and tissue TCR repertoires likely differ from those in blood. Even with the large sequencing depth, rarefaction of the sorted-subset datasets indicated that sequencing was incomplete. Estimated clonotype richness was generally larger for naive than for memory subsets. The genetic and exposure-history diversity represented was limited by the small number of donors. Pairwise subsampling indicated that sequencing depth was expected to affect the degree of clonotype sharing among donors.

The CDR3, from cysteine to phenylalanine, totals 13 residues. Only the CDR3 region is kept as DNA, spanning 39 bases read in frame from base 1. The CDR1 and CDR2 encoded by the germline V gene are MNHEY and SVGAGI. Unmatched junction bases come to 7, with V trimmed by 2 bases and J by 12 bases. The donors were healthy, HIV-negative adults who had no recently reported acute infections or vaccinations. Every donor was a Caucasian adult residing in Nashville, Tennessee, USA. CD4+ T cells were enriched through magnetic negative selection, after which naive cells were positively selected on CD45RA and the remaining negative fraction served as the memory subset. After blood collection by leukapheresis, PBMCs were isolated using Ficoll-Histopaque density gradient centrifugation and then cryopreserved in the vapor phase of liquid nitrogen. Purity and quantity of every magnetically sorted T cell population were checked by analytical flow cytometry. Genomic DNA was isolated from each sorted fraction and quantified by UV absorbance on a Nanodrop 2000c.

The sequenced material came from naive CD4+ T cells sorted from blood. In the paper's terms, the cell subset or site label means: CD45RA+ positively selected. Here the chain combines TRBV6-5 and TRBJ2-1; 7 of the junction bases match TRBD2. This receptor was identified in a man between 25 and 39 years old in good health. The CDR3 loop reads CASSYGVREVQFF. The nucleotide sequence reads TGTGCCAGCAGTTACGGTGTCCGGGAGGTGCAGTTCTTC.